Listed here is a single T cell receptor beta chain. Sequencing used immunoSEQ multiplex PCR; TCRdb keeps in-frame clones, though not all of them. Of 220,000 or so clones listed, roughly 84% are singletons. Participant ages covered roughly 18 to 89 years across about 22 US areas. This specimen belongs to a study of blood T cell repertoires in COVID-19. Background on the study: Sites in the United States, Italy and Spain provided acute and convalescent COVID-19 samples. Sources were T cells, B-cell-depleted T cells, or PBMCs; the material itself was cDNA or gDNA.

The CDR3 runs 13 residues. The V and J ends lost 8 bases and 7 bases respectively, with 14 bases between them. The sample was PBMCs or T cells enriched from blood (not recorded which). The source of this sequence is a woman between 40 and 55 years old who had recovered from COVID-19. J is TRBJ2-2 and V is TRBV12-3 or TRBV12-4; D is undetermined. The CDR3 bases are TGTGCCAGCCGGTGGCAGGCCCTCGGGGAGCTGTTTTTT. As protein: CASRWQALGELFF.